The rows below give T cell receptor beta chains drawn from one sample of a study of blood T cell repertoires in COVID-19. Libraries were prepared by immunoSEQ multiplex PCR; TCRdb keeps only in-frame clonotypes and omits some of them. The data hold more than 85,000 clones, with approximately 88% observed a single time. Sequenced sample: peripheral blood. The receptors were gathered from a human donor in a cohort sampled during active COVID-19. Both conserved end residues are part of each CDR3. A D gene is named only where the DNA matches it firmly. Clone size is shown for a subset of rows, as once, few, many or a class of expanded clone.

cdr3_nt: TGTGCCAGCTCACCACGATCCAGCGGGGATACGCAGTATTTT
cdr3_aa: CASSPRSSGDTQYF
clone_size: -
v_call: TRBV18
j_call: TRBJ2-3
d_call: -

cdr3_nt: TGTGCCAGCAGTGAAGGGTGGGCTACTTCGCTTCAGCCCCAGCATTTT
cdr3_aa: CASSEGWATSLQPQHF
clone_size: -
v_call: TRBV6-1
j_call: TRBJ1-5
d_call: -

cdr3_nt: TGTGCCAGCAGCTTAGGGGGAGCCAACAATGAGCAGTTCTTC
cdr3_aa: CASSLGGANNEQFF
clone_size: few
v_call: TRBV7-9
j_call: TRBJ2-1
d_call: -

cdr3_nt: TGTGCCACCAGCAGAGACAGGGGCCAAGAGACCCAGTACTTC
cdr3_aa: CATSRDRGQETQYF
clone_size: -
v_call: TRBV15
j_call: TRBJ2-5
d_call: -

cdr3_nt: TGTGCCAGCAGCTTCCTCCCAGGGTGGAACTATGGCTACACCTTC
cdr3_aa: CASSFLPGWNYGYTF
clone_size: few
v_call: TRBV7-8
j_call: TRBJ1-2
d_call: -

cdr3_nt: TGTGCCAGCAGCCCCCAGACAGGGCCCGATCAGCCCCAGCATTTT
cdr3_aa: CASSPQTGPDQPQHF
clone_size: -
v_call: TRBV7-2
j_call: TRBJ1-5
d_call: TRBD1

cdr3_nt: TGTGCCAGCAGTGACCCCCGGGAACTCAGCAATCAGCCCCAGCATTTT
cdr3_aa: CASSDPRELSNQPQHF
clone_size: -
v_call: TRBV6-4
j_call: TRBJ1-5
d_call: -

cdr3_nt: TGTGCCAGCAGTAGGGACAGGGGGGTCGGGGAGACCCAGTACTTC
cdr3_aa: CASSRDRGVGETQYF
clone_size: -
v_call: TRBV2
j_call: TRBJ2-5
d_call: TRBD1

cdr3_nt: TGTGCCAGCAGCGTAGATGAGGGGGCCTACAATGAGCAGTTCTTC
cdr3_aa: CASSVDEGAYNEQFF
clone_size: -
v_call: TRBV9
j_call: TRBJ2-1
d_call: -

cdr3_nt: TGTGCCAGTAGTATCCCGGGACAGGGGGGGTCACCCCTCCACTTT
cdr3_aa: CASSIPGQGGSPLHF
clone_size: -
v_call: TRBV19
j_call: TRBJ1-6
d_call: TRBD1